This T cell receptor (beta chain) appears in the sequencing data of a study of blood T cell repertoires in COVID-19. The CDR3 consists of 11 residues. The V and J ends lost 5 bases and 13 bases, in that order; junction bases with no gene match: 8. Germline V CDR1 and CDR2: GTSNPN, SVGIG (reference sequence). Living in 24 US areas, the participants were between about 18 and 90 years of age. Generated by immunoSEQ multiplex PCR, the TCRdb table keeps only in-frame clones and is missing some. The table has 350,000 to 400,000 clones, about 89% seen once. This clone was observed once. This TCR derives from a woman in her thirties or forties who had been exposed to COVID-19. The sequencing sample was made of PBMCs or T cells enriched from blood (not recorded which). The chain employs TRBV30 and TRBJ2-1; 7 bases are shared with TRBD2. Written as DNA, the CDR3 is TGTGCCTGGGCCCTCGGGACTATTCAGTTCTTC. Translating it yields CAWALGTIQFF.